This passage covers 25 T cell receptor beta chains from one sample sequenced in a study of control samples from healthy donors and cancer patients. Assay: immunoSEQ multiplex PCR; the TCRdb copy retains only in-frame clones and omits some. The data show under 450,000 clones, approximately 92% seen once. The sequenced sample consisted of PBMCs. These receptors were taken from a man aged 35-49 years with head and neck cancer.

The chain carries TRBV7-9 and TRBJ2-1; 14 positions agree with TRBD2. Germline CDR1 SEHNR, CDR2 FQNEAQ (reference sequence). This CDR3 region has 14 residues. Trimming cost V 3 bases and J 8 bases; bases outside gene matches: 0. The CDR3: CASSLTSGGDEQFF. Written as DNA, the CDR3 is TGTGCCAGCAGCTTGACTAGCGGGGGGGATGAGCAGTTCTTC.

This chain uses TRBV2 with TRBJ1-1; TRBD1 aligns across 9 bases. CDR3 size: 16 residues. The V and J ends lost 0 bases and 3 bases, in that order; junction bases with no gene match: 5. CDR1 and CDR2 (germline): SNHLY, FYNNEI. CDR3 DNA: TGTGCCAGCAGTGAAGCCTGGGACAGGGTGTACACTGAAGCTTTCTTT. Amino acids: CASSEAWDRVYTEAFF.

The rearrangement links TRBV19 to TRBJ1-4, with D uncertain. The CDR3 consists of 13 residues. Germline V gene lookup returns CDR1 LNHDA and CDR2 SQIVND (reference sequence). Trimming took 3 bases from V and 8 from J, leaving 10 bases between them. The CDR3 is CASSIPRWEKLFF. The CDR3 nucleotides read TGTGCCAGTAGTATCCCCCGGTGGGAAAAACTGTTTTTT.

The gene calls are TRBV24-1 and TRBJ2-3, with 8 positions matching TRBD1. CDR3 length: 14 residues. Looked up from germline, CDR1 is KGHDR and CDR2 is SFDVKD. With 9 bases clipped from V and 6 bases from J, the junction kept 10 bases outside the gene matches. CDR3 coding DNA: TGTGCCACCCAGGACAGGGCGGGATGGGATACGCAGTATTTT. Protein: CATQDRAGWDTQYF.

DNA of the CDR3: TGTGCCACCAGTGACGGGGGAACTAGCACAGATACGCAGTATTTT. Residues: CATSDGGTSTDTQYF. The V call is TRBV24-1, the J call TRBJ2-3; a weak D match, TRBD2 (6 bases). The CDR3 length is 15 residues. The germline CDR1 and CDR2 sequences are KGHDR and SFDVKD. V gave up 4 bases and J gave up 0 bases, with 10 bases separating them.

The chain has TRBV27 and TRBJ2-5; the D gene is possibly TRBD2 (5 bases). The CDR3 length is 14 residues. CDR1 and CDR2 from the germline V gene are MNHEY and SMNVEV (reference sequence). The V gene lost 0 bases and the J gene lost 4 bases, with 9 bases spanning the gap. Here the CDR3 DNA reads TGTGCCAGCAGTTTATCTGCTAGCAGAGAGACCCAGTACTTC. The encoded protein is CASSLSASRETQYF.

The V gene is TRBV7-2, the J gene TRBJ1-5; perhaps TRBD1 as D (5 bases). The CDR3 has 15 residues. Germline V gene data show CDR1 as SGHTA and CDR2 as FQGNSA. The germline V and J ends were trimmed by 5 bases and 6 bases, with 17 bases remaining between them. The CDR3 DNA sequence: TGTGCCAGCAGCGTCAATACGGGGGTCATTCAGCCCCAGCATTTT. Its protein is CASSVNTGVIQPQHF. Full variable domain (missing parts from reference TRBV7-2 and TRBJ1-5): GAGVSQSPSNKVTEKGKDVELRCDPISGHTALYWYRQSLGQGLEFLIYFQGNSAPDKSGLPSDRFSAERTGGSVSTLTIQRTQQEDSAVYLCASSVNTGVIQPQHFGDGTRLSIL.

This clone was seen only once. This sequence joins TRBV30 and TRBJ1-1; no definite D call. The CDR3 runs to 13 residues. The germline CDR1 and CDR2 sequences are GTSNPN and SVGIG (reference sequence). The V end was cut by 6 bases, the J end by 5 bases, with 16 bases between. CDR3 amino acids: CACPLSLGTEAFF. DNA for the CDR3: TGTGCCTGCCCGCTGTCCCTGGGGACTGAAGCTTTCTTT.

The J gene is TRBJ2-7, the V gene TRBV7-9; D is perhaps TRBD2 (5 bases). This CDR3 has 13 residues. Trimming took off 6 bases at V and 5 bases at J, with 14 bases between the two ends. The V gene's germline CDR1 is SEHNR and CDR2 FQNEAQ (reference sequence). CDR3 protein: CASRPSLGHEQYF. The CDR3 region has the DNA TGTGCCAGCAGACCTAGCTTGGGCCACGAGCAGTACTTC. Using reference TRBV7-9 and TRBJ2-7 for the parts outside the CDR3, the full variable domain is DTGVSQNPRHKITKRGQNVTFRCDPISEHNRLYWYRQTLGQGPEFLTYFQNEAQLEKSRLLSDRFSAERPKGSFSTLEIQRTEQGDSAMYLCASRPSLGHEQYFGPGTRLTVT.

This clone was counted a few times. The chain couples TRBV7-9 to TRBJ1-1, with a weak D call TRBD1 (5 bases). V lost 7 bases and J 6 bases, leaving 15 bases between the germline ends. The length of the CDR3 is 13 residues. CDR1 is SEHNR and CDR2 is FQNEAQ in the germline V gene (reference sequence). CDR3 nucleotide sequence: TGTGCCAGCAACGAGATGACGGGGGCTGAAGCTTTCTTT. This codes for CASNEMTGAEAFF.

This clone has only one observation. V and J are TRBV7-2 and TRBJ1-2, with a tentative D call TRBD1 (5 bases). Trimming took 4 bases from V and 8 from J, leaving 14 bases between them. CDR3 length equals 13 residues. Looked up from germline, CDR1 is SGHTA and CDR2 is FQGNSA. The CDR3 nucleotides read TGTGCCAGCAGCTCAACCCGGGACGGCGGCTACACCTTC. Amino acid sequence: CASSSTRDGGYTF.

This chain uses TRBV29-1 with TRBJ2-3, with TRBD1 matching 7 bases. Germline CDR1 reads SQVTM; CDR2 reads ANQGSEA. CDR3 length equals 12 residues. Trimming cost V 3 bases and J 3 bases; bases outside gene matches: 0. The CDR3 sequence: CSVEDRTDTQYF. CDR3 DNA sequence: TGCAGCGTTGAGGACAGGACAGATACGCAGTATTTT.

The genes are TRBV27 and TRBJ1-1; perhaps TRBD1 as D (5 bases). CDR1 MNHEY and CDR2 SMNVEV come from the germline V gene (reference sequence). The CDR3 is made up of 14 amino acids. V lost 6 bases and J lost 0, with 11 bases in between. CDR3 nucleotide sequence: TGTGCCAGCAGCAACCGACAGATGAACACTGAAGCTTTCTTT. Its translation: CASSNRQMNTEAFF.

The rearrangement uses TRBV4-2 and TRBJ2-7; D remains unclear. From germline, CDR1 is LGHNA and CDR2 YNFKEQ. The CDR3 loop spans 12 amino acids. The V gene lost 0 bases and the J gene lost 6 bases, with 6 bases spanning the gap. The CDR3 loop reads CASSQEGSEQYF. Here the CDR3 DNA reads TGTGCCAGCAGCCAAGAGGGGTCCGAGCAGTACTTC.

The chain combines TRBV29-1 with TRBJ1-2; TRBD1 matches at 8 bases. The CDR3 extends over 13 amino acids. CDR1 is SQVTM, CDR2 ANQGSEA, per germline. With V trimmed by 6 bases and J by 5 bases, 8 bases remained unmatched. CDR3 sequence reads: CSVETGGIYGYTF. DNA for the CDR3: TGCAGCGTGGAAACAGGGGGGATTTATGGCTACACCTTC.

CDR3 loop: CAISDPGTSGSSYNEQFF. In DNA form, the CDR3 reads TGTGCCATCAGTGACCCCGGGACTAGCGGGAGCTCCTACAATGAGCAGTTCTTC. The chain joins TRBV10-3 to TRBJ2-1, with 14 bases aligning to TRBD2. Germline V gene data show CDR1 as ENHRY and CDR2 as SYGVKD. V lost 3 bases and J lost 0; bases outside the gene matches: 4. The CDR3 extends over 18 amino acids.

On this clone: Other DNA sequences in this sample translate to the same CDR3. V and J are TRBV5-1 and TRBJ2-4, with D possibly TRBD1 on 5 matching bases. The V end was cut by 0 bases, the J end by 7 bases, with 8 bases between. The CDR3 is 13 amino acids. The germline V gene encodes CDR1 SGHRS and CDR2 YFSETQ. In DNA form, the CDR3 reads TGCGCCAGCAGCTTGGGGGGCGAGAACATTCAGTACTTC. Translated: CASSLGGENIQYF.

This clone was found once. The chain recombines TRBV4-2 with TRBJ1-1; 9 bases map to TRBD1. V lost 3 bases to trimming and J lost 10 bases; unmatched junction nucleotides: 6. The CDR3 runs 13 residues. CDR1 and CDR2 from the germline V gene are LGHNA and YNFKEQ. CDR3 protein: CASSQRTGDVAFF. CDR3 in DNA: TGTGCCAGCAGCCAGAGGACAGGGGATGTAGCTTTCTTT.

This clone was picked up a small number of times. V usage is TRBV30 and J usage is TRBJ1-3, with D uncertain. V lost 2 bases to trimming and J lost 4 bases, with 15 bases between them. Germline V lookup: CDR1 GTSNPN, CDR2 SVGIG (reference sequence). The CDR3 has 15 amino acids. The CDR3 region is CAWSWTQISGNTIYF. The CDR3 nucleotides are TGTGCCTGGAGTTGGACGCAGATCTCGGGAAACACCATATATTTT.

This rearrangement joins TRBV4-3 to TRBJ1-1; TRBD1 might be the D (5 bases). Germline V CDR1 and CDR2: LGHNA, YSLEER. The ends were cut back, 1 base at V and 7 bases at J, with 10 bases in the middle. This CDR3 has 13 residues. The CDR3 loop reads CASSQGGTDEAFF. DNA for the CDR3: TGCGCCAGCAGCCAAGGCGGGACGGATGAAGCTTTCTTT.

The chain is built from TRBV6-5 and TRBJ1-1; tentatively, D is TRBD1 (6 bases). CDR1 is MNHEY, CDR2 SVGAGI, per germline. The V end was cut by 2 bases, the J end by 4 bases, with 14 bases between. There are 15 residues in the CDR3. The CDR3 sequence is CASSYDGGLSTEAFF. As DNA, the CDR3 is TGTGCCAGCAGTTACGATGGGGGCCTGAGCACTGAAGCTTTCTTT.

V and J are TRBV7-2 and TRBJ2-7; either TRBD1 or TRBD2 may supply D (5 bases each). Deletions cut 2 bases from V and 0 bases from J, with 14 bases between. The CDR3 extends over 16 amino acids. The germline gives CDR1 SGHTA, CDR2 FQGNSA. Written as DNA, the CDR3 is TGTGCCAGCAGCTTATCTCCGGGACCCAGCTCCTACGAGCAGTACTTC. It specifies CASSLSPGPSSYEQYF.

The gene calls are TRBV4-1 and TRBJ2-5; TRBD1 or TRBD2 may be the D gene (5 bases each). Trimming removed 4 bases from V and 0 bases from J, with 9 bases in between. Germline V gives CDR1 MGHRA, CDR2 YSYEKL. CDR3 length: 14 residues. In DNA, the CDR3 is TGCGCCAGCAGCCTCCGGGGCTACCAAGAGACCCAGTACTTC. Amino acid sequence: CASSLRGYQETQYF.

The rearrangement uses TRBV28 and TRBJ1-5, with 7 bases lining up with TRBD1. Unmatched junction bases numbered 11, after V lost 3 bases and J lost 0 bases. Germline assignment: CDR1 MDHEN and CDR2 SYDVKM. This CDR3 spans 18 amino acids. CDR3 nucleotide sequence: TGTGCCAGCAGTTTTGTTGGGCAGGGGGTCCTTAGCAATCAGCCCCAGCATTTT. It codes for CASSFVGQGVLSNQPQHF.

The CDR3 region is CSVGSSGGYNEQFF. CDR3 bases: TGCAGCGTTGGCTCTAGCGGGGGCTACAATGAGCAGTTCTTC. The V call is TRBV29-1, the J call TRBJ2-1, with 10 bases lining up with TRBD2. This CDR3 has 14 residues. V gave up 4 bases and J gave up 3 bases; unmatched junction bases: 3. Germline V CDR1 and CDR2: SQVTM, ANQGSEA.